This TCR beta chain was identified in a study of cytomegalovirus exposure and HLA in healthy donors. Findings and limits, study-wide: Using the classifier, cytomegalovirus status was reportedly diagnosed with high specificity and sensitivity. Fewer N-insertions than the approximately 680-donor mean were reportedly shown by an Asian-associated ancestry cluster in a later analysis. Follow-up analysis seemed to connect common viral pathogens with several of the most significant clusters identified.

This PCR relied on a set of 60 Vbeta primers and 13 Jbeta primers. Sequencing used immunoSEQ multiplex PCR; TCRdb keeps in-frame clones, though not all of them. This table holds around 140,000 clones, about 74% found once. With respect to this clone: What it recognizes is unknown.

V lost 6 bases to trimming and J lost 0 bases, with 12 bases between them. Looked up from germline, CDR1 is MNHEY and CDR2 is SMNVEV (reference sequence). This CDR3 comprises 15 residues. This TCR was sampled from a woman aged 60 to 75 in good health and CMV-seronegative. The material sequenced was PBMCs. The rearrangement uses TRBV27 and TRBJ1-5, with D possibly matching TRBD1 (6 bases). The CDR3 protein is CASRQTGLSNQPQHF. The CDR3 DNA reads TGTGCCAGCAGGCAAACAGGGCTTAGCAATCAGCCCCAGCATTTT.